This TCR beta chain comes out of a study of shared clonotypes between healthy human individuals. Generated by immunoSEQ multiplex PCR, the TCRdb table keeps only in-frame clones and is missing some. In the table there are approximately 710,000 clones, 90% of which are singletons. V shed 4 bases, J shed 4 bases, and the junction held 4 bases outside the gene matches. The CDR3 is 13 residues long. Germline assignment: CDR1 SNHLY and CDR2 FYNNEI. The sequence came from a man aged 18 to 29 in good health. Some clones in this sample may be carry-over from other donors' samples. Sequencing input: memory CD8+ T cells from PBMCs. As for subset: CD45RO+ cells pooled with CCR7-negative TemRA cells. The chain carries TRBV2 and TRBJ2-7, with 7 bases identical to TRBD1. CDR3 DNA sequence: TGTGCCAGCAGTGCAGGGGACAGATACGAGCAGTACTTC. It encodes CASSAGDRYEQYF.